This TCR beta chain was captured in a study of blood T cell repertoires in COVID-19. Study-level background: Samples came from the United States, Italy and Spain, spanning acute and convalescent COVID-19. Nucleic acid was either cDNA or gDNA, and it came from T cells, B-cell-depleted T cells, or PBMCs.

Trimming took off 4 bases at V and 3 bases at J, with 17 bases between the two ends. This CDR3 has 16 amino acids. Germline CDR1 reads SGHVS; CDR2 reads FQNEAQ. Source study methods: For nucleated cells, counts were estimated from reference gene primer amplification. Profiled with immunoSEQ multiplex PCR; TCRdb holds only in-frame clones, not every one. V and J calls and clone size follow that table, whereas D and trimming were derived from the DNA. The repertoire holds over 100,000 clones, with just under 85% as singletons. V is TRBV7-8 and J is TRBJ2-3; D may be TRBD1 (5 bases). The TCR comes from an elderly woman with active or convalescent COVID-19. Sequenced input: peripheral blood. The CDR3 loop reads CASSSTQGVGTDTQYF. CDR3 sequence (DNA): TGTGCCAGCAGCTCCACGCAGGGCGTGGGGACAGATACGCAGTATTTT.